The 16 T cell receptor beta chains below come from one sample, sequenced in a study of T cells in localized non-small cell lung cancer. Using immunoSEQ multiplex PCR, the repertoire was profiled, and TCRdb retains in-frame clones only, with some absent. The data hold around 31,000 clones, with 85% to 95% observed a single time. The specimen was peripheral blood, collected before any cancer treatment. Source of these receptors: a woman aged 40-69 years with stage I lung adenocarcinoma.

The chain carries TRBV2 and TRBJ2-1, with no clear D. The CDR3 consists of 15 residues. Trimming pared 5 bases from V and 4 bases from J, leaving 15 bases between. The germline CDR1 and CDR2 sequences are SNHLY and FYNNEI. The CDR3 reads CASSSEARTYNEQFF. As DNA, the CDR3 is TGTGCCAGCAGTTCGGAAGCTCGGACGTACAATGAGCAGTTCTTC.

V and J are TRBV6-1 and TRBJ1-4, with D maybe TRBD1 (6 bases). CDR1 MNHNS and CDR2 SASEGT come from the germline V gene. The CDR3 is 16 residues long. Trimming removed 2 bases from V and 1 base from J, with 11 bases in between. CDR3 sequence: CASSEYFRGTNEKLFF. The CDR3 DNA sequence: TGTGCCAGCAGTGAATATTTCAGGGGAACTAATGAAAAACTGTTTTTT.

The chain has TRBV20-1 and TRBJ2-1; the D is unclear. Trimming removed 1 base from V and 5 bases from J, with 3 bases in between. CDR1 is DFQATT, CDR2 SNEGSKA, per germline (reference sequence). The length of the CDR3 is 11 residues. For the CDR3, the DNA is TGCAGTGCTAGAGCCAACAATGAGCAGTTCTTC. Protein: CSARANNEQFF.

The chain carries TRBV5-4 and TRBJ2-7, with D possibly being TRBD1 (6 bases). The germline V and J ends were trimmed by 4 bases and 2 bases, with 16 bases remaining between them. CDR1 is SGHNT, CDR2 YYREEE, per germline (reference sequence). The CDR3 is 15 amino acids. The CDR3 region has the DNA TGTGCCAGCAGCATCCAGGGGAATCAGCCCTACGAGCAGTACTTC. It codes for CASSIQGNQPYEQYF.

The chain recombines TRBV19 with TRBJ2-7; 7 bases map to TRBD1. V shed 2 bases and J 4 bases; nucleotides not matched to a gene: 5. CDR1 is LNHDA, CDR2 SQIVND, per germline (reference sequence). This CDR3 contains 14 residues. The CDR3 DNA reads TGTGCCAGTAGTATATCAGGGGGAAGGTACGAGCAGTACTTC. This translates into CASSISGGRYEQYF.

This chain joins TRBV7-2 and TRBJ2-1; perhaps TRBD1 as D (6 bases). From germline, CDR1 is SGHTA and CDR2 FQGNSA. The CDR3 has 13 amino acids. V lost 3 bases, J lost 7 bases, and 10 bases lay in between. The CDR3, as DNA: TGTGCCAGCAGCTTTGGGGGCTTGAATGAGCAGTTCTTC. Its translation is CASSFGGLNEQFF.

This clone is labeled as medium-sized. V and J are TRBV5-1 and TRBJ2-2, with a weak D call TRBD2 (7 bases). The V and J ends lost 0 bases and 2 bases respectively, with 14 bases between them. Germline V CDR1 and CDR2: SGHRS, YFSETQ. This CDR3 contains 17 residues. The CDR3, as DNA: TGCGCCAGCAGCTTGGCGCCCGGGGGGCACAACACCGGGGAGCTGTTTTTT. Translated: CASSLAPGGHNTGELFF.

The gene calls are TRBV19 and TRBJ2-2, with a weak D call TRBD2 (6 bases). Germline-derived CDR1 and CDR2 are LNHDA and SQIVND (reference sequence). V was cut by 4 bases and J by 3 bases, with 9 bases left in between. The CDR3 is 14 amino acids. In nucleotides, the CDR3 is TGTGCCAGTAGTAGGAGCGGGTACACCGGGGAGCTGTTTTTT. Translating it yields CASSRSGYTGELFF.

V is TRBV19 and J is TRBJ1-3; possibly TRBD1 for D (5 bases). Germline V gene sequence: CDR1 LNHDA, CDR2 SQIVND (reference sequence). This CDR3 contains 16 residues. Trimming shortened V by 6 bases and J by 0 bases, and 15 bases separated the two germline ends. The CDR3 loop reads CASRPDSFASGNTIYF. CDR3 nucleotides: TGTGCCAGTAGACCAGACAGTTTTGCCTCTGGAAACACCATATATTTT.

The J gene is TRBJ1-2, the V gene TRBV6-6; 7 nucleotides agree with TRBD1. This CDR3 contains 14 residues. After removal of 5 bases from V and 5 bases from J, the junction contained 8 bases not matched to a gene. CDR1 MNHNY and CDR2 SVGAGI come from the germline V gene (reference sequence). The CDR3 DNA follows: TGTGCCAGCAGTCAACAGGGGTTTGGTTATGGCTACACCTTC. It translates to CASSQQGFGYGYTF.

Here the CDR3 reads CASSQYRAYGYTF. The CDR3 DNA reads TGTGCCAGCAGCCAGTACAGGGCCTATGGCTACACCTTC. The rearrangement links TRBV14 to TRBJ1-2; D might be TRBD1 (6 bases). Between the trimmed V and J ends, which lost 3 bases and 4 bases, there was a span of 9 bases. CDR3 length equals 13 residues. Germline V gene sequence: CDR1 SGHDN, CDR2 FVKESK.

The chain couples TRBV7-6 to TRBJ2-5; D remains ambiguous. Trimming took 5 bases from V and 7 from J, leaving 11 bases between them. The CDR3 runs 12 residues. Germline CDR1 SGHVS, CDR2 FNYEAQ. CDR3 in amino acids: CASSPAPGTQYF. The CDR3 DNA reads TGTGCCAGCAGCCCCGCCCCGGGGACCCAGTACTTC.

The chain uses TRBV2 and TRBJ2-5, with TRBD2 identical over 10 bases. This CDR3 is built from 15 residues. Trimming removed 6 bases from V and 2 bases from J; junction bases left unmatched: 6. CDR1 SNHLY and CDR2 FYNNEI come from the germline V gene. The CDR3: CASRTYSGGQETQYF. CDR3 DNA: TGTGCCAGCAGGACCTATAGCGGGGGGCAAGAGACCCAGTACTTC.

J is TRBJ2-2 and V is TRBV2; 7 nucleotides line up with TRBD2. V lost 7 bases, J lost 4 bases, and 9 bases stayed unmatched. This CDR3 is 15 amino acids long. Germline lookup yields CDR1 SNHLY and CDR2 FYNNEI. This CDR3 reads CASKEGGSVTGELFF. The CDR3 DNA follows: TGTGCCAGCAAGGAGGGAGGGTCCGTCACCGGGGAGCTGTTTTTT.

The gene calls are TRBV5-6 and TRBJ2-1; no clear D gene. Trimming cost V 6 bases and J 8 bases, with 6 bases left between them. Looked up from germline, CDR1 is SGHDT and CDR2 is YYEEEE. CDR3 length: 10 residues. CDR3 nucleotide sequence: TGTGCCAGCACCCGGCATGAGCAGTTCTTC. Its protein product is CASTRHEQFF. The full variable domain, with the rest looked up from reference TRBV5-6 and TRBJ2-1, is DAGVTQSPTHLIKTRGQQVTLRCSPKSGHDTVSWYQQALGQGPQFIFQYYEEEERQRGNFPDRFSGHQFPNYSSELNVNALLLGDSALYLCASTRHEQFFGPGTRLTVL.

The V and J genes are TRBV5-4 and TRBJ1-2; weak D call: TRBD1 (5 bases). The CDR3 is made up of 15 amino acids. The V end was cut by 0 bases, the J end by 3 bases, with 12 bases between. Germline V lookup: CDR1 SGHNT, CDR2 YYREEE (reference sequence). CDR3 protein: CASSLDGGKDYGYTF. CDR3 coding DNA: TGTGCCAGCAGCTTGGATGGGGGTAAAGACTATGGCTACACCTTC.